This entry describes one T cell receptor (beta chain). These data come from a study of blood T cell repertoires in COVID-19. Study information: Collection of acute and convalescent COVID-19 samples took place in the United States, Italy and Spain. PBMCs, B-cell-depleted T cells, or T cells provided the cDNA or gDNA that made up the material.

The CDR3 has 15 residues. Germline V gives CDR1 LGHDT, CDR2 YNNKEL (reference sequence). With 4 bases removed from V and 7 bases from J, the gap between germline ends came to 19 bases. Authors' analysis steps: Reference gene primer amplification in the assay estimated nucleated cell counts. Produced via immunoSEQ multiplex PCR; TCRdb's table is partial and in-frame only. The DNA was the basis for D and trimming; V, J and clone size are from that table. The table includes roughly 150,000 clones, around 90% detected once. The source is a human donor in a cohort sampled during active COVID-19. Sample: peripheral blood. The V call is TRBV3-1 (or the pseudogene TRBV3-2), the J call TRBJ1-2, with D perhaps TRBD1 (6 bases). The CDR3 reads CASSRSHSGAGGYTF. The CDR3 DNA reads TGTGCCAGCAGCCGAAGCCATTCAGGGGCGGGTGGCTACACCTTC.